This paragraph covers one TCR beta chain sequence. This clone has just one count. This receptor's antigen is unknown. Base-call qualities are not available, and no considerably larger clone is one nucleotide away. Participants in the prospective study were enrolled through a virtual design, were aged roughly 18 to 100 years, and lived in about two dozen United States geographic areas. In the prospective study, participants were assigned to cohorts based on the clinical history participants reported in a screening survey and a study questionnaire. For ImmuneRACE Cohort 3, a participant was defined as recovered based on two consecutive negative NP/OP PCR tests, clearance by a healthcare professional, or resolution of symptoms. Mobile phlebotomists in the prospective study collected whole blood, serum and a nasopharyngeal or oropharyngeal swab from every participant. Participants in the prospective study had the option to provide additional blood draws and questionnaires over an approximately 2-month period. Prospective study blood samples were shipped either frozen or at room temperature before DNA extraction.

TCRbeta CDR3 regions were amplified from genomic DNA using the immunoSEQ Assay, a bias-controlled multiplex PCR. The original methods were these. The number of nucleated cells in each sample was estimated from the amplification of reference gene primers within the assay. Sequence reads were collapsed and filtered to measure the absolute abundance of every unique TCRbeta CDR3 rearrangement. For each sample, productive Simpson clonality was calculated as the square root of Simpson's diversity index across productive rearrangements. TCRdb re-hosts the immuneACCESS table, in-frame sequences only. Its copies lack some clones; in the studies checked, an unresolved V gene accounts for under half of them, and the cause for the rest is not known. Clonal size and the V and J genes are those of that table, whereas D and trimming came from the DNA. Here the sample has about 180,000 clones; more than 80% occur a single time. Roughly 6.2% of the sample is in the top ten clones.

CDR1 and CDR2 are read off the germline V gene (reference sequence) as GTSNPN and SVGIG. V loses 3 bases of germline sequence and J loses 5 bases, and the interval between the two ends is 16 bases. The CDR3 runs 14 amino acids, cysteine and phenylalanine included. Just CDR3 DNA is preserved here, 42 bases in frame from base 1. These data come from a study of blood T cell repertoires in COVID-19 (dated by TCRdb to 2018 to 2020). The study in broad terms: Collaborator samples came from the United States, Italy and Spain and covered acute and convalescent phases of COVID-19. Nearly every sample came with metadata listing a de-identified subject ID, COVID-19 status, age in years and sex. A freely available public database, intended as a resource for researchers studying the immune response to SARS-CoV-2, is where the repertoires were released. The dataset comprised deeply sampled blood TCRbeta repertoires from subjects exposed to, actively infected with, or recovered from COVID-19. Samples came from the ongoing ImmuneRACE study (first 160 participants) plus 1,254 subjects from 6 global collaborators. Where available, HLA class I and class II types were taken from metadata supplied by the sample provider and were not determined by assay-based typing. The prospective study material was composed of cDNA or gDNA derived from T cells, B-cell-depleted T cells, or PBMCs.

General conclusions and limits of the study: The amount of clinical and demographic metadata varied by source and participant and was provided uncurated.

What was sequenced was PBMCs or T cells enriched from blood (not recorded which). The sequence links TRBV30 to TRBJ1-1, with a tentative D gene TRBD1 over 5 matching bases. This TCR was recovered from a man between 35 and 55 years old who had recovered from COVID-19. The CDR3: CAWSDERGLTEAFF. The DNA sequence follows: TGTGCCTGGAGCGACGAAAGGGGTTTGACTGAAGCTTTCTTT.